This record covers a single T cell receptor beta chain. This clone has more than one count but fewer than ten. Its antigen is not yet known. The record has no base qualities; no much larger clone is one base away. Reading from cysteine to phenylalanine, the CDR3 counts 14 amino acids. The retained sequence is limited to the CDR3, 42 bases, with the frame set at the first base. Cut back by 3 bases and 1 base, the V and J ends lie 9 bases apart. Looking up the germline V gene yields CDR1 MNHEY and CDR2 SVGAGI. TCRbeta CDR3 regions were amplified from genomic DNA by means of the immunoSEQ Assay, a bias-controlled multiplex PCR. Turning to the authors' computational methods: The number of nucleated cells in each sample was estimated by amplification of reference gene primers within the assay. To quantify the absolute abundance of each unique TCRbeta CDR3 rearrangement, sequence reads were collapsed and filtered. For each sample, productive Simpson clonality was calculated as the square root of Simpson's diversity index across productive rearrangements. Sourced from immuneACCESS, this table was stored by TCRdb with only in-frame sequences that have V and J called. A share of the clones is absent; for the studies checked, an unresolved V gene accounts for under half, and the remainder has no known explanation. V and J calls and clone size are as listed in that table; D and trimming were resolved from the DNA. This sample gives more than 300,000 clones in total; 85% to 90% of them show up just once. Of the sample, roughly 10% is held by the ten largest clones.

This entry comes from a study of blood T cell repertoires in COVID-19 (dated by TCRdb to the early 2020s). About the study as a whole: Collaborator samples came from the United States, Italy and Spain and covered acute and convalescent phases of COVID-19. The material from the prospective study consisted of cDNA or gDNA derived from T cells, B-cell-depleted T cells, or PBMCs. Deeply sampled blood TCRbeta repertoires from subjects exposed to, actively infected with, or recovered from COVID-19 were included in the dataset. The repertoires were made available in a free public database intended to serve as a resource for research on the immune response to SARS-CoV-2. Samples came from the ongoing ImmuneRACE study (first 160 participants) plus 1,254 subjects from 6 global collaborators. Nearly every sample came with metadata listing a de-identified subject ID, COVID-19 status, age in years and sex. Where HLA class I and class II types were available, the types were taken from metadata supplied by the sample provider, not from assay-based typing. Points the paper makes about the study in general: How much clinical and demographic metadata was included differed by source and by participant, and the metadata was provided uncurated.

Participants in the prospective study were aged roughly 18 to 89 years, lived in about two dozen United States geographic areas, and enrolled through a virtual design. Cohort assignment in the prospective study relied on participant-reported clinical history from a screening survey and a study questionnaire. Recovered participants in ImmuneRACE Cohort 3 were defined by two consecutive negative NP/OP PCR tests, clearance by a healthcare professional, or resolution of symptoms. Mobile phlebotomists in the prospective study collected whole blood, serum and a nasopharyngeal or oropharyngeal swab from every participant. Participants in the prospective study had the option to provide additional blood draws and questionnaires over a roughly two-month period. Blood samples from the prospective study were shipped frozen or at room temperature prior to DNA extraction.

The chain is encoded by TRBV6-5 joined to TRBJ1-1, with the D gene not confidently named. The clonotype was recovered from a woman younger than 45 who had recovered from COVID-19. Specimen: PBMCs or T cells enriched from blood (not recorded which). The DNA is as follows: TGTGCCAGCAGTTATCAACGGGGGAACACTGAAGCTTTCTTT. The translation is CASSYQRGNTEAFF.